This passage covers 7 T cell receptor beta chains from one sample sequenced in a study of blood T cell repertoires in COVID-19. Sequencing was performed with immunoSEQ multiplex PCR; in TCRdb, only in-frame clones are kept and a portion is missing. This sample has about 73,000 clones, with 65% to 85% found just once. Sequences were obtained from peripheral blood. These receptors all stem from a woman aged 55-70 years with acute or convalescent COVID-19.

The rearrangement joins TRBV19 to TRBJ1-2, with 8 nucleotides matching TRBD1. Germline-derived CDR1 and CDR2 are LNHDA and SQIVND (reference sequence). This CDR3 has 15 residues. The trim removed 5 bases at V and 2 bases at J, leaving 7 bases unmatched. The CDR3 coding sequence is TGTGCCAGTAGTGACTTGGCAGGGGGCAACTATGGCTACACCTTC. It specifies CASSDLAGGNYGYTF.

The V call is TRBV5-1, the J call TRBJ1-1; D is uncertain. The CDR3 covers 16 residues. Germline-derived CDR1 and CDR2 are SGHRS and YFSETQ. Trimming removed 1 base at V and 4 bases at J, with 17 bases between. The chain's CDR3 is CASSLTQARSGTEAFF. The CDR3 DNA reads TGCGCCAGCAGCTTGACGCAGGCGAGGAGCGGCACTGAAGCTTTCTTT.

This chain uses TRBV7-9 with TRBJ1-3; 7 bases are a match to TRBD1. The CDR3 is made up of 17 amino acids. Germline trimming cut 5 bases from V and 0 bases from J; bases unmatched to any gene: 10. In germline, CDR1 is SEHNR, CDR2 FQNEAQ (reference sequence). The CDR3 nucleotides read TGTGCCAGCAGCAGCGAAACAGGGGCCGTCTCTGGAAACACCATATATTTT. Encoded protein: CASSSETGAVSGNTIYF.

The V and J genes are TRBV28 and TRBJ1-1; D ambiguous. V was clipped by 7 bases and J by 4 bases, with 13 bases between them. Looked up from germline, CDR1 is MDHEN and CDR2 is SYDVKM. This CDR3 has 13 residues. The CDR3 nucleotides are TGTGCCAGCATCCCCAGAATTGGCACTGAAGCTTTCTTT. It yields the protein CASIPRIGTEAFF.

The chain is built from TRBV5-1 and TRBJ1-6; perhaps TRBD1 as D (5 bases). The germline CDR1 and CDR2 sequences are SGHRS and YFSETQ. The length of the CDR3 is 14 residues. Trimming left V 0 bases short and J 5 bases short, with 6 bases between. The CDR3: CASSLETDNSPLHF. The DNA of the CDR3 is TGCGCCAGCAGCTTGGAGACAGATAATTCACCCCTCCACTTT. The full variable domain, rest sourced from reference TRBV5-1 and TRBJ1-6, is KAGVTQTPRYLIKTRGQQVTLSCSPISGHRSVSWYQQTPGQGLQFLFEYFSETQRNKGNFPGRFSGRQFSNSRSEMNVSTLELGDSALYLCASSLETDNSPLHFGNGTRLTVT.

The rearrangement links TRBV12-1 to TRBJ2-1; no check of the table's D call, TRBD1, against the DNA was made. TRBV12-1 is a pseudogene locus. The CDR3 spans 16 residues. The CDR3: CASSLNKMNSYNEQFF. CDR3 in DNA: TGTGCCAGCAGCTTGAACAAGATGAACTCCTACAATGAGCAGTTCTTC.

This clone has just one count. The V call is TRBV11-2, the J call TRBJ1-1, with D perhaps matching TRBD1 (5 bases). V gave up 3 bases and J gave up 1 base, with 6 bases separating them. Germline V gene lookup returns CDR1 SGHAT and CDR2 FQNNGV. The CDR3 extends over 13 amino acids. The CDR3 protein is CASSFTGNTEAFF. The DNA for the CDR3 is TGTGCCAGCAGCTTTACAGGGAACACTGAAGCTTTCTTT.